This T cell receptor (beta chain) was found in a study of T cell responses to AZD1222 COVID-19 vaccine. V lost 4 bases to trimming and J lost 1 base, with 16 bases between them. Per the germline V gene, CDR1 is MGHRA and CDR2 is YSYEKL. The CDR3 is made up of 16 amino acids. Second doses were pooled across both intervals (about 4 or about 12 weeks). A remark on this clone: What it binds is not known.

General observations from the study: Seropositive status at baseline applied to only 6 or 7 AZD1222 recipients.

The assay was immunoSEQ multiplex PCR, and TCRdb's table has in-frame clones only and misses some. This sample has 110,000 or so clones; more than 70% occur once, and the top ten carry about 6%. The sequencing used peripheral blood, collected 28 days after the second AZD1222 dose. The chain carries TRBV4-1 and TRBJ1-1; D is unclear. This receptor was taken from an adult who received the AZD1222 COVID-19 vaccine. The CDR3 DNA reads as TGCGCCAGCAGCCCTAAGGTGGGTCAGAGGAACACTGAAGCTTTCTTT. Translation: CASSPKVGQRNTEAFF.